The clone carrying this TCR beta chain appeared a few times. What it binds is not known. The data stem from a study of T cells in Graves' hyperthyroidism and ophthalmopathy. Study information: Before treatment of any kind, peripheral blood was taken at initial diagnosis.

The V gene lost 2 bases and the J gene lost 7 bases, with 5 bases spanning the gap. CDR3 length: 12 residues. CDR1 and CDR2 from the germline V gene are LNHNV and YYDKDF (reference sequence). TCR beta CDR3 region amplification was performed from RNA transcripts. Primed by the HTBI set, a first-round RT-PCR was run on the TCR CDR3. TCRdb analysed the multiplex PCR reads with MiXCR anew, one entry per CDR3 protein. The repertoire holds a few hundred thousand distinct CDR3 sequences, with around 14% as singletons. General observations from the study: Among clonotypes expanded in thyroid above 0.001, most were also found in blood.

J is TRBJ1-4 and V is TRBV15; no reliable D call. The source material was blood. The receptor was isolated from a young woman with Graves' hyperthyroidism. The CDR3 DNA follows: TGTGCCACCAGCAGACCTGGTGAAAAACTGTTTTTT. This translates into CATSRPGEKLFF.